Below, one T cell receptor beta chain is given with its context. This specimen comes from a study of blood T cell repertoires in COVID-19. In the study overall: Specimens from acute and convalescent COVID-19 originated in the United States, Italy and Spain. Sources were T cells, B-cell-depleted T cells, or PBMCs; the material itself was cDNA or gDNA.

Under the authors' procedure: Reference gene primer amplification gave estimated nucleated cell counts. Produced via immunoSEQ multiplex PCR; TCRdb's table is partial and in-frame only. The V and J calls and the clone size are those of that table, but D and trimming were determined from the DNA. The sample carries about 270,000 clones, more than 75% recorded once. The sequencing input was peripheral blood. The TCR was taken from a man aged 35-49 years with active or convalescent COVID-19.

CDR3 amino acids: CASSSGGGTAEAFF. In DNA form, the CDR3 reads TGTGCCAGCAGCTCCGGGGGCGGGACAGCTGAAGCTTTCTTT. The J gene is TRBJ1-1, the V gene TRBV7-3; TRBD1 matches 7 bases. The CDR3 contains 14 residues. With 4 bases clipped from V and 6 bases from J, the junction kept 8 bases outside the gene matches. CDR1 is SGHTA, CDR2 FQGTGA, per germline.